A selection of T cell receptor beta chains follows, all from one sample in a study of blood T cell repertoires in COVID-19. Sequenced by immunoSEQ multiplex PCR; TCRdb stores in-frame clones only, minus some. The sample holds 350,000 to 450,000 clones, more than 75% seen once. Sequenced input: PBMCs or T cells enriched from blood (not recorded which). These receptors all stem from a man aged 35 to 55 in a cohort exposed to, infected with or recovered from COVID-19 (not recorded which). Each CDR3 is given with its conserved first and last residue. D genes are given only for firm matches. Some rows have no size entry. The others give once, few or many, or a class for an expanded clone.

>TRBV7-9|TRBD1|NA|TRBJ1-2
TGTGCCAGCAGCTTAGTGAGTAGGGGGCGAGATGGCTACACCTTC
CASSLVSRGRDGYTF
>TRBV7-6|NA|NA|TRBJ1-2
TGTGCCAGCAGCTTAGTCTCCGGGAATGGCTACACCTTC
CASSLVSGNGYTF
>TRBV2|NA|NA|TRBJ1-3
TGTGCCAGCAGTGAAGCTGGCAGGGTTGGAAACACCATATATTTT
CASSEAGRVGNTIYF
>TRBV29-1|NA|NA|TRBJ1-2
TGCAGCGTTGTCAGGCAGGGCTATGGCTACACCTTC
CSVVRQGYGYTF
>TRBV5-1|TRBD2|NA|TRBJ2-1
TGCGCCAGCAGCACCGGGACTAGCGGGAGGATCAATGAGCAGTTCTTC
CASSTGTSGRINEQFF
>TRBV7-2|NA|NA|TRBJ2-1
TGTGCCAGCAGCCAGATCTTTGAGCAGTTCTTC
CASSQIFEQFF
>TRBV3-1/TRBV3-2|NA|NA|TRBJ1-2
TGTGCCAGCAGCCAACCCTCCACAGGGCTTCAGGCTTACACCTTC
CASSQPSTGLQAYTF
>TRBV10-3|TRBD2|NA|TRBJ2-2
TGTGCCACGGGGGGGAGTACCGGGGAGCTGTTTTTT
CATGGSTGELFF
>TRBV15|TRBD1|NA|TRBJ1-1
TGTGCCACCAGCAGACCACAGGGGACGAACACTGAAGCTTTCTTT
CATSRPQGTNTEAFF
>TRBV10-2|NA|NA|TRBJ1-6
TGCGCCAGCAGTGTCGAGGGAATCTATTCACCCCTCCACTTT
CASSVEGIYSPLHF
>TRBV5-4|TRBD2|NA|TRBJ2-7
TGTGCCAGCAGCTTGGGCGCTAGCGGGAAGATCGAGCAGTACTTC
CASSLGASGKIEQYF
>TRBV29-1|NA|NA|TRBJ2-1
TGCAGCGCCGAGAGGGACTACAATGAGCAGTTCTTC
CSAERDYNEQFF
>TRBV5-1|TRBD1|NA|TRBJ1-1
TGCGCCAGCAGCTTGGGAGGACGACAGGGGGTGAAGGAAGCTTTCTTT
CASSLGGRQGVKEAFF
>TRBV19|NA|NA|TRBJ2-2
TGTGCCAGTACCCCGATCGGCACCGGGGAGCTGTTTTTT
CASTPIGTGELFF
>TRBV7-9|NA|NA|TRBJ1-6
TGTGCCAGCAGCTCCTCCGCGGGACTAGATAATTCACCCCTCCACTTT
CASSSSAGLDNSPLHF
>TRBV27|TRBD2|NA|TRBJ2-1
TGTGCCACCCTCGGGGGGGGCTCCTACAATGAGCAGTTCTTC
CATLGGGSYNEQFF
>TRBV2|TRBD1|NA|TRBJ2-7
TGTGCCAGCAGTGAACGGCAGGGGGCCTACGAGCAGTACTTC
CASSERQGAYEQYF
>TRBV5-6|NA|NA|TRBJ2-7
TGTGCCAGCACCCGGCGGGCCAGCTCGATCTACGAGCAGTACTTC
CASTRRASSIYEQYF
>TRBV2|NA|few|TRBJ2-3
TGTGCCAGCAGTGAACGGCAGGCCCGGACAGATACGCAGTATTTT
CASSERQARTDTQYF
>TRBV19|NA|NA|TRBJ2-2
TGTGCCAGTAGTTCAGGCGTTAACACCGGGGAGCTGTTTTTT
CASSSGVNTGELFF
>TRBV6-6|NA|NA|TRBJ1-3
TGTGCCAGCAGTCTAAACAGAGACTCTGGAAACACCATATATTTT
CASSLNRDSGNTIYF
>TRBV7-9|TRBD1|NA|TRBJ2-1
TGTGCCAGCAGCCGGGCGACAGGGATATATGAGCAGTTCTTC
CASSRATGIYEQFF
>TRBV5-1|NA|few|TRBJ2-2
TGCGCCAGCAGCTTGGCTCTAGGTCCCGGCGGGGAGCTGTTTTTT
CASSLALGPGGELFF
>TRBV28|NA|NA|TRBJ2-1
TGTGCCAGCGGGAGGCTATGGAATGAGCAGTTCTTC
CASGRLWNEQFF